The rows below give T cell receptor beta chains drawn from one sample of a study of T cells in Graves' hyperthyroidism and ophthalmopathy. TCRdb redid the calling of the multiplex PCR reads with MiXCR, one entry per CDR3 protein. The sample comprises hundreds of thousands of distinct CDR3 sequences, 35% to 40% of which are singletons, and around 9.3% rests with the top ten. The sequencing sample was made of blood. The receptors here all came from a young man with Graves' hyperthyroidism. Both conserved end residues are part of each CDR3. The D gene is left open where the match is weak. Size is omitted from some rows. Given values are once, few, many or a class for expanded clones.

j_gene	abundance	v_gene	d_gene	CDR3aa	CDR3nt
TRBJ2-1	-	TRBV10-1	-	CASPGIQSYNEQFF	TGCGCCAGCCCAGGGATTCAATCCTACAATGAGCAGTTCTTC
TRBJ2-5	-	TRBV5-5	TRBD1	CASSWGRTGGRETQYF	TGTGCCAGCAGCTGGGGTCGGACAGGGGGCCGGGAGACCCAGTACTTC
TRBJ2-5	few	TRBV7-8	-	CASSKPPGQPQETQYF	TGTGCCAGCAGCAAGCCCCCGGGACAACCTCAAGAGACCCAGTACTTC
TRBJ2-7	many	TRBV7-6	-	CASTPGASYEQYF	TGTGCCAGCACTCCAGGGGCCTCCTACGAGCAGTACTTC
TRBJ1-1	-	TRBV5-5	TRBD1	CASSRQGAANTEAFF	TGTGCCAGCAGTAGACAGGGGGCGGCGAACACTGAAGCTTTCTTT
TRBJ2-2	-	TRBV7-9	TRBD1	CASSVYRGTGELFF	TGTGCCAGCAGCGTGTACAGGGGCACCGGGGAGCTGTTTTTT
TRBJ2-5	few	TRBV18	-	CASSPLRQAETQYF	TGTGCCAGCTCACCCCTCCGGCAGGCGGAGACCCAGTACTTC
TRBJ1-3	-	TRBV6-5	TRBD1	CASRTTGGSGNTIYF	TGTGCCAGCAGGACAACAGGGGGCTCTGGAAACACCATATATTTT
TRBJ1-1	many	TRBV12-3/TRBV12-4	-	CASSLSSPEAFF	TGTGCCAGCAGCCTTAGTTCCCCTGAAGCTTTCTTT
TRBJ1-5	many	TRBV20-1	-	CSATPGTSQDPHF	TGCAGTGCAACCCCTGGGACATCTCAAGATCCACATTTT
TRBJ1-1	-	TRBV4-3	-	CASSQLTATEAFF	TGCGCCAGCAGCCAGCTGACAGCTACTGAAGCTTTCTTT
TRBJ1-3	few	TRBV6-5	-	CASSDSGGVSGNTIYF	TGTGCCAGCAGCGATTCAGGCGGGGTCTCTGGAAACACCATATATTTT
TRBJ1-2	-	TRBV19	TRBD1	CASSTSRDRGFDGYTF	TGTGCCAGTAGCACTTCCCGGGACAGGGGATTCGATGGCTACACCTTC
TRBJ1-5	few	TRBV19	TRBD1	CASSNSGTEYNQPQHF	TGTGCCAGTAGTAACTCCGGGACAGAATACAATCAGCCCCAGCATTTT
TRBJ2-7	few	TRBV6-5	-	CASSYSIGWTPSYEQYF	TGTGCCAGCAGTTACTCGATAGGGTGGACACCCTCCTACGAGCAGTACTTC
TRBJ2-5	-	TRBV5-8	-	CASSFGRQRAQCF	TGTGCCAGCAGCTTTGGCAGGCAAAGGGCCCAGTGCTTC
TRBJ1-5	many	TRBV10-3	-	CAISASGGAEQPQHF	TGTGCCATCAGTGCCTCGGGGGGGGCTGAACAGCCCCAGCATTTT
TRBJ2-5	-	TRBV5-4	TRBD2	CASSPRLARARETQYF	TGTGCCAGCAGCCCAAGACTAGCGCGGGCGAGAGAGACCCAGTACTTC
TRBJ2-3	few	TRBV2	-	CASSDGSAGDTQYF	TGTGCCAGCAGTGATGGATCAGCTGGGGATACGCAGTATTTT
TRBJ2-5	once	TRBV19	-	CASTHPSTGRGEAQYF	TGTGCCAGTACCCACCCCTCGACAGGTAGAGGCGAGGCCCAGTACTTC
TRBJ2-7	many	TRBV15	-	CATSPSERNSYEQYF	TGTGCCACCAGCCCCTCCGAGCGCAACTCCTACGAGCAGTACTTC
TRBJ1-2	few	TRBV12-3/TRBV12-4	TRBD1	CASSRETGGFEYGYTF	TGTGCCAGCAGCAGGGAGACAGGGGGCTTTGAGTATGGCTACACCTTC
TRBJ2-6	-	TRBV29-1	TRBD1	CSVETPGQGGLSGANVLTF	TGCAGCGTTGAAACACCGGGACAAGGGGGCCTCTCTGGGGCCAACGTCCTGACTTTC
TRBJ1-5	few	TRBV6-5	-	CASDESNVGRNQPQHF	TGTGCCAGCGACGAGTCGAACGTGGGGCGCAATCAGCCCCAGCATTTT
TRBJ1-2	many	TRBV20-1	-	CSARGSNYGYTF	TGCAGTGCTAGAGGAAGTAACTATGGCTACACCTTC
TRBJ2-2	few	TRBV2	TRBD2	CASSEGILAAQYGELFF	TGTGCCAGCAGTGAAGGAATACTAGCGGCCCAATACGGGGAGCTGTTTTTT
TRBJ1-2	once	TRBV10-3	-	CAISRTGWNGYTF	TGTGCCATCAGTCGAACAGGGTGGAATGGCTACACCTTC
TRBJ2-7	many	TRBV20-1	-	CSAGVSSYEQYF	TGCAGTGCAGGGGTCAGCTCCTACGAGCAGTACTTC
TRBJ1-6	-	TRBV10-3	TRBD1	CAISESEDRGPNSPLHF	TGTGCCATCAGTGAGTCCGAGGACAGGGGGCCGAATTCACCCCTCCACTTT
TRBJ1-1	few	TRBV19	-	CASTQGPNTEAFF	TGTGCCAGTACCCAGGGGCCTAACACTGAAGCTTTCTTT
TRBJ2-5	many	TRBV7-7	-	CASSLNRDNQETQYF	TGTGCTAGCAGCTTGAACCGGGACAATCAAGAGACCCAGTACTTC
TRBJ2-7	many	TRBV7-9	TRBD1	CASSLGQGIRFYEQYF	TGTGCCAGCAGCTTGGGACAGGGGATCAGGTTCTACGAGCAGTACTTC
TRBJ2-2	-	TRBV2	-	CASGPFETGELFF	TGTGCCAGCGGTCCTTTCGAGACCGGGGAGCTGTTTTTT
TRBJ2-7	-	TRBV9	-	CASSFTGVHEQYF	TGTGCCAGCAGTTTTACAGGAGTCCACGAGCAGTACTTC
TRBJ1-2	-	TRBV29-1	-	CSVAGSYGYTF	TGCAGCGTTGCCGGGTCGTATGGCTACACCTTC
TRBJ2-7	once	TRBV5-1	TRBD1	CASSLTGEFKQYF	TGCGCCAGCAGCTTAACAGGGGAGTTCAAGCAGTACTTC
TRBJ1-2	few	TRBV20-1	TRBD1	CSASGILDRDYGYTF	TGCAGTGCTAGTGGTATACTGGACAGGGACTATGGCTACACCTTC
TRBJ1-2	-	TRBV29-1	-	CSVTPPFEGGYGCTF	-
TRBJ1-1	many	TRBV29-1	TRBD1	CSVPADRDTEAFF	TGCAGCGTCCCCGCCGACAGGGATACTGAAGCTTTCTTT
TRBJ1-4	-	TRBV2	-	CAGHATNEKLFF	TGTGCCGGCCATGCAACTAATGAAAAACTGTTTTTT
TRBJ1-2	many	TRBV20-1	-	CSAILPNGYGYTF	TGCAGTGCTATCCTACCTAATGGCTATGGCTACACCTTC
TRBJ1-4	-	TRBV6-6	-	CASSPLVTGAEKLFF	TGTGCCAGCAGCCCCCTGGTGACAGGCGCTGAAAAACTGTTTTTT
TRBJ2-7	few	TRBV5-1	-	CASSLSTGNPPYEQYF	TGCGCCAGCAGCCTATCCACAGGGAACCCTCCCTACGAGCAGTACTTC
TRBJ1-1	-	TRBV6-5	-	CASSYHENTEAFF	TGTGCCAGCAGTTACCACGAGAACACTGAAGCTTTCTTT
TRBJ2-7	-	TRBV4-1	-	CASSQGQARAAYEQYF	TGCGCCAGCAGCCAAGGTCAGGCCCGAGCGGCCTACGAGCAGTACTTC
TRBJ1-4	-	TRBV10-3	-	CAISGTKDEKLFF	TGTGCCATCAGTGGCACGAAGGATGAAAAACTGTTTTTT
TRBJ1-5	-	TRBV19	-	CASTPGAGRQPQHF	TGTGCCAGTACCCCTGGGGCCGGGCGGCAGCCCCAGCATTTT
TRBJ2-3	few	TRBV29-1	-	CSVDNGISTDTQYF	TGCAGCGTTGATAACGGAATTAGCACAGATACGCAGTATTTT
TRBJ2-7	-	TRBV7-9	TRBD1	CASSLPRTGRPYEQYF	TGTGCCAGCAGCCTACCCAGGACAGGGCGCCCCTACGAGCAGTACTTC
TRBJ1-4	-	TRBV10-3	-	CAISESAVEKLFF	TGTGCCATCAGTGAGTCGGCAGTTGAAAAACTGTTTTTT